These T cell receptor beta chains were read from a single sample in a study of T-cell memory formation after mild COVID-19. TCRdb reprocessed the 5' RACE reads via MiXCR and lists one record per CDR3 protein. The table shows fewer than 600,000 distinct CDR3 sequences, with about a fifth occurring only once. Material: PBMCs or a T cell subset sorted from them (not recorded which). These receptors were collected from an adult woman who had mild COVID-19 (a few samples of this study predate the infection). Cell type and time point are not known. Both conserved end residues are part of each CDR3. A row's size may be missing; if present it is once, few, many or a size class.

V	J	size	CDR3
TRBV7-2	TRBJ2-5	NA	CASSLATGGAETQYF
TRBV5-6	TRBJ1-2	few	CASSLVDRDYGYTF
TRBV12-3/TRBV12-4	TRBJ2-5	NA	CASSFDGETQYF
TRBV20-1	TRBJ1-1	NA	CSAAQGRGQFEAFF
TRBV2	TRBJ2-7	NA	CASRGLAGDYEQYF
TRBV7-9	TRBJ2-7	few	CASSWGWGTNEQYF
TRBV7-9	TRBJ2-1	few	CASSLVASNHNEQFF
TRBV5-6	TRBJ2-5	few	CASSLAGVLGTQYF
TRBV12-3/TRBV12-4	TRBJ1-6	many	CASSLSDTINSPLHF
TRBV30	TRBJ2-7	NA	CAWRPGLAGRRGEQYF
TRBV20-1	TRBJ2-7	few	CSAPGTFPYEQYF
TRBV10-3	TRBJ1-3	many	CAISESASLKDTIYF
TRBV18	TRBJ2-7	few	CASSLTDENEQYF
TRBV18	TRBJ1-6	NA	CASSPDRSYNSPLHF
TRBV12-3/TRBV12-4	TRBJ2-7	NA	CASSFNSIRYEQYF
TRBV6-5	TRBJ2-3	NA	CASTNGDRRTDTQYF
TRBV2	TRBJ2-7	few	CARGTAPSEQYF
TRBV6-2/TRBV6-3	TRBJ2-1	many	CASSPRAGLGSYNEQFF
TRBV4-3	TRBJ2-1	NA	CASSQDLRRVVSYNEQFF
TRBV7-3	TRBJ1-2	NA	CASSLHGSNYGYTF
TRBV19	TRBJ2-1	NA	CASSIRDLYNEQFF
TRBV12-3/TRBV12-4	TRBJ2-1	NA	CASSPGGQGYYNEQFF
TRBV21-1	TRBJ2-7	NA	CASSKSRPKRYF
TRBV5-6	TRBJ2-1	few	CASSPGLAGVDEQFF
TRBV15	TRBJ2-2	NA	CATSRGLAGADTGELFF
TRBV5-1	TRBJ2-3	NA	CASRSSGTDTQYF
TRBV5-1	TRBJ2-2	few	CASSLAPTGELFF
TRBV7-8	TRBJ2-7	NA	CASSFYPHRGLLEQYF
TRBV20-1	TRBJ2-7	NA	CSARDPETTYEQYF
TRBV2	TRBJ1-5	few	CASRWGPNQPQHF
TRBV14	TRBJ1-2	NA	CASSHDDRVGIYGYTF
TRBV20-1	TRBJ2-7	few	CSARVSGGLRGEQYF
TRBV18	TRBJ1-1	few	CASSPLGAGGIVGNTEAFF
TRBV25-1	TRBJ2-3	few	CASSVRGNSDTQYF
TRBV2	TRBJ1-2	NA	CASSGDGGLIGGYTF
TRBV12-3/TRBV12-4	TRBJ2-3	few	CASSCPGEAPTDTQYF
TRBV29-1	TRBJ2-7	many	CSVGQGGYEQYF
TRBV20-1	TRBJ2-7	NA	CSARDTRTEAYEQYF
TRBV9	TRBJ2-5	NA	CASSYQTQETQYF
TRBV29-1	TRBJ2-1	NA	CSVALRGEFF
TRBV5-1	TRBJ2-7	NA	CASSPGQGRTYEQYF
TRBV21-1	TRBJ2-2	NA	CASSNPRVTGELFF
TRBV27	TRBJ2-1	few	CASSFRGSRDEQFF
TRBV10-3	TRBJ1-2	NA	CAISPSGTGAGGYTF
TRBV7-2	TRBJ2-3	few	CASSWDFGADTQYF
TRBV2	TRBJ1-1	NA	CASSEGRANTEAFF
TRBV20-1	TRBJ2-1	NA	CSAQESGKYNEQFF
TRBV3-1	TRBJ1-6	NA	CASSAGTGISPLHF
TRBV6-2/TRBV6-3	TRBJ1-2	NA	CASSPPGTLGTYLGYTF
TRBV20-1	TRBJ2-5	NA	CSASLYQETQYF
TRBV13	TRBJ1-2	NA	CASSPVGGDGYTF
TRBV27	TRBJ2-7	NA	CASTQSVGREQYF
TRBV5-1	TRBJ2-3	few	CASSIDRSTDTQYF
TRBV27	TRBJ2-7	NA	CASTLFGRAGEEQYF
TRBV29-1	TRBJ2-7	NA	CSVEGAYEQYF
TRBV6-6	TRBJ2-4	NA	CASSPQGLAKNIQYF